Below are 7 T cell receptor beta chains sequenced from a single sample in a study of blood T cells in healthy people across ages. A second roughly 6 to 11 cycle PCR used barcoded and J-beta primers. TCRdb passed the 5' RACE reads through MiXCR, listing each CDR3 protein once. The sample has some 1,500,000 distinct CDR3 sequences; 40% to 45% are singletons. The sequencing input was blood. These receptors came from a woman younger than 30 in good health.

The CDR3 DNA follows: TGCGCCAGCAGGCCTGACAGGGTTGGCTACGAGCAGTACTTC. Encoded protein: CASRPDRVGYEQYF. The V call is TRBV23-1, the J call TRBJ2-7; 7 bases fit TRBD1. TRBV23-1 is known as an ORF, though its function is uncertain. Unmatched junction bases numbered 8, after V lost 6 bases and J lost 3 bases. This CDR3 has 14 amino acids.

A few counts support this clonotype. The chain has TRBV6-2 or TRBV6-3 and TRBJ2-1; 10 bases match TRBD2. TRBJ2-7 matches the DNA end more closely, so the J call is doubtful. The CDR3 loop spans 15 amino acids. CDR1 and CDR2 (germline): MNHEY, SVGEGT. The CDR3 region has the DNA TGTGCCAGCAGTATACTAGCGGGGAGCTACAATGAGCAGTACTTC. Protein sequence: CASSILAGSYNEQYF.

This clonotype has ten or more counts. The chain carries TRBV12-3 or TRBV12-4 and TRBJ2-1; 11 bases are a match to TRBD1. The length of the CDR3 is 14 residues. Trimming cost V 6 bases and J 10 bases; bases outside gene matches: 8. This chain's CDR3 is CASSLDRGPWEQFF. DNA for the CDR3: TGTGCCAGCAGCTTGGACAGGGGGCCATGGGAGCAGTTCTTC.

The rearrangement uses TRBV4-1 and TRBJ2-1, with 10 nucleotides matching TRBD2. The length of the CDR3 is 15 residues. Looked up from germline, CDR1 is MGHRA and CDR2 is YSYEKL. V shed 1 base and J 15 bases; nucleotides not matched to a gene: 12. This CDR3 is CASSQVRLAGASRFF. CDR3 in DNA: TGCGCCAGCAGCCAAGTTCGGCTAGCGGGGGCCTCGCGGTTCTTC.

This clonotype was detected a few times. The chain carries TRBV6-1 and TRBJ1-2; a possible D gene is TRBD1 (5 bases). The CDR3 sequence is 10 residues long. V was shortened by 10 bases and J by 6 bases, with 9 bases between the two germline ends. Germline loops: CDR1 MNHNS, CDR2 SASEGT. CDR3 sequence reads: CATRGDGYTF. The CDR3 nucleotides read TGTGCCACCCGGGGGGATGGCTACACCTTC.

This clonotype came up many times. The chain has TRBV11-2 and TRBJ2-7; no definite D call. The CDR3 consists of 13 residues. V was pared by 5 bases and J by 3 bases, with 11 bases between. Looked up from germline, CDR1 is SGHAT and CDR2 is FQNNGV. DNA for the CDR3: TGTGCCAGCAGCCCCCGGCCTTTCTACGAGCAGTACTTC. Translating gives CASSPRPFYEQYF.

This clonotype occurred a few times. V usage is TRBV11-2 and J usage is TRBJ2-5; 8 nucleotides match TRBD2. Unmatched junction bases numbered 19, after V lost 5 bases and J lost 11 bases. Germline V lookup: CDR1 SGHAT, CDR2 FQNNGV. The CDR3 is made up of 16 amino acids. CDR3 nucleotides: TGTGCCAGCAGCCGAGCCGGATGGGGACTAGTGGATGAGCAGTACTTC. It specifies CASSRAGWGLVDEQYF. Full variable domain (rest looked up from reference TRBV11-2 and TRBJ2-5): EAGVAQSPRYKIIEKRQSVAFWCNPISGHATLYWYQQILGQGPKLLIQFQNNGVVDDSQLPKDRFSAERLKGVDSTLKIQPAKLEDSAVYLCASSRAGWGLVDEQYFGPGTRLLVL.